A single T cell receptor (beta chain) is shown here with its context. What it binds is not known. A read error may produce the germline difference seen at one junction end. Use of 60 Vbeta and 13 Jbeta primers characterized the PCR. TCRdb's table, derived via immunoSEQ multiplex PCR, lists solely in-frame clones and lacks some. In the table there are 200,000 to 250,000 clones, roughly 87% of which are singletons. The data stem from a study of cytomegalovirus exposure and HLA in healthy donors. Regarding the study as a whole: Sequencing probably produced one cluster of sequence variants that were highly shared. Further analysis, carried out later, found HLA-associated TCR beta chains more clonally expanded than equally common other chains.

This CDR3 has 15 residues. Germline CDR1 reads SEHNR; CDR2 reads FQNEAQ (reference sequence). All the people who gave samples were healthy bone marrow donors. The sample consisted of PBMCs. The chain couples TRBV7-9 to TRBJ1-2; no clear D gene. This TCR was sampled from a woman in her 40s in good health and CMV-seropositive. The CDR3 loop is CSSSLTPAFEGGYTF. As DNA, the CDR3 is TGTTCCAGCAGCTTAACGCCAGCCTTTGAGGGTGGCTACACCTTC.